The 4 T cell receptor beta chains reported below all come from one sample, sequenced in a study of blood T cell repertoires in COVID-19. The data were produced by immunoSEQ multiplex PCR, yet TCRdb's version contains in-frame clones alone and is incomplete. The sample shows just under 150,000 clones, approximately 89% of them seen only once. Sequencing input: peripheral blood. These receptors originate from a human donor in a cohort sampled during active COVID-19.

Only one count was recorded for this clone. Written as DNA, the CDR3 is TGTGCCAGTAGTATACCCGGGAGCGACTTGAGCTCCTACAATGAGCAGTTCTTC. It translates to CASSIPGSDLSSYNEQFF. This chain joins TRBV19 and TRBJ2-1, with a possible D match to TRBD2 (6 bases). Trimming cost V 2 bases and J 0 bases, with 17 bases left between them. This CDR3 region has 18 residues. The germline gives CDR1 LNHDA, CDR2 SQIVND (reference sequence).

This clone came up once. J is TRBJ2-1 and V is TRBV19; D might be TRBD1 (5 bases). CDR1 and CDR2 from the germline V gene are LNHDA and SQIVND (reference sequence). The CDR3 has 12 amino acids. Between the trimmed V and J ends, which lost 3 bases and 5 bases, there was a span of 5 bases. The DNA for the CDR3 is TGTGCCAGTAGTATGACAGACAATGAGCAGTTCTTC. This encodes CASSMTDNEQFF.

The J gene is TRBJ1-1, the V gene TRBV29-1; D is uncertain. Looked up from germline, CDR1 is SQVTM and CDR2 is ANQGSEA. The CDR3 sequence is 12 residues long. V lost 4 bases and J lost 6, with 12 bases in between. The CDR3 loop is CSVVGPVAEAFF. The CDR3 DNA follows: TGCAGCGTTGTTGGGCCCGTCGCTGAAGCTTTCTTT. The variable domain in full, with the rest retrieved from reference TRBV29-1 and TRBJ1-1, is SAVISQKPSRDICQRGTSLTIQCQVDSQVTMMFWYRQQPGQSLTLIATANQGSEATYESGFVIDKFPISRPNLTFSTLTVSNMSPEDSSIYLCSVVGPVAEAFFGQGTRLTVV.

The rearrangement links TRBV9 to TRBJ2-3; D is possibly TRBD2 (5 bases). Trimming removed 4 bases at V and 0 bases at J, with 9 bases between. This CDR3 has 14 residues. The V gene's germline CDR1 is SGDLS and CDR2 YYNGEE. The CDR3 here is CASSWRASTDTQYF. CDR3 coding DNA: TGTGCCAGCAGCTGGCGGGCGAGCACAGATACGCAGTATTTT.